The 16 T cell receptor beta chains below come from one sample, sequenced in a study of shared clonotypes between healthy human individuals (dated by TCRdb to the early 2020s). CD8 naive samples were CD45RO-negative cells positively selected for CCR7, giving a CD45RA+CCR7+ population that excluded TemRA cells. To prepare the library, the immunoSEQ multiplex PCR assay was applied. Drawn from immuneACCESS, this table holds only the in-frame rearrangements with V and J called that TCRdb kept. Clones are partly lost; checked studies trace under half to an unresolved V gene and leave the rest unexplained. The sample includes 2 million or so clones, with about 95% observed a single time. About 1.1% of the sample comes from the top ten. The sample was naive CD8+ T cells sorted from blood. Explained via the paper, the cell subset or site label denotes: CD45RA+CCR7+. The receptors stem from a man younger than 35 in good health.

This rearrangement joins TRBV27 to TRBJ2-7; D not resolved. The ends were cut back, 1 base at V and 6 bases at J, with 13 bases in the middle. Looked up from germline, CDR1 is MNHEY and CDR2 is SMNVEV (reference sequence). The CDR3 has 14 amino acids. CDR3 sequence reads: CASSLYTVTGEQYF. The CDR3 region has the DNA TGTGCCAGCAGTTTATACACGGTCACGGGCGAGCAGTACTTC.

This chain links TRBV11-2 with TRBJ2-1; D is possibly TRBD2 (6 bases). Trimming cost V 4 bases and J 1 base, with 8 bases left between them. Germline assignment: CDR1 SGHAT and CDR2 FQNNGV. This CDR3 is 14 amino acids long. For the CDR3, the DNA is TGTGCCAGCAGCTGGAGGGGTTCCTACAATGAGCAGTTCTTC. Residues: CASSWRGSYNEQFF.

The V gene is TRBV7-9, the J gene TRBJ1-4; D not certain. The CDR3 loop spans 15 amino acids. Trimming cost V 5 bases and J 5 bases, with 15 bases left between them. CDR1 and CDR2 (germline): SEHNR, FQNEAQ (reference sequence). The CDR3 coding sequence is TGTGCCAGCAGCCGCGTCGGGAGAGTCAATGAAAAACTGTTTTTT. Its translation: CASSRVGRVNEKLFF.

The rearrangement links TRBV11-3 to TRBJ1-1; tentatively, D is TRBD1 (5 bases). Germline lookup yields CDR1 SGHNT and CDR2 YENEEA. The CDR3 has 12 amino acids. The V end was cut by 5 bases, the J end by 1 base, with 5 bases between. CDR3 bases: TGTGCCAGCAGCGGGGGGAACACTGAAGCTTTCTTT. Translated, it gives CASSGGNTEAFF.

V and J are TRBV5-1 and TRBJ1-1; no firm D call. The CDR3 contains 12 residues. From germline, CDR1 is SGHRS and CDR2 YFSETQ. The V end was cut by 3 bases, the J end by 7 bases, with 10 bases between. The CDR3 loop reads CASSWLGGEAFF. CDR3 DNA: TGCGCCAGCAGCTGGCTCGGAGGTGAAGCTTTCTTT.

The V gene is TRBV5-6, the J gene TRBJ2-7, with 12 bases matching TRBD1. J gave up 6 bases and V 4 bases, and 14 bases lay outside the gene matches. Germline V gene data show CDR1 as SGHDT and CDR2 as YYEEEE. The CDR3 runs 17 residues. This CDR3 is CASSAPGQGAYSVEQYF. The CDR3 DNA sequence: TGTGCCAGCAGCGCACCGGGACAGGGGGCATACTCGGTCGAGCAGTACTTC. The full variable domain, in which reference TRBV5-6 and TRBJ2-7 provide the parts outside the CDR3, is DAGVTQSPTHLIKTRGQQVTLRCSPKSGHDTVSWYQQALGQGPQFIFQYYEEEERQRGNFPDRFSGHQFPNYSSELNVNALLLGDSALYLCASSAPGQGAYSVEQYFGPGTRLTVT.

The J gene is TRBJ2-1, the V gene TRBV7-9; TRBD1 might be the D (6 bases). Trimming cost V 5 bases and J 3 bases, with 17 bases left between them. Looked up from germline, CDR1 is SEHNR and CDR2 is FQNEAQ (reference sequence). This CDR3 comprises 16 residues. DNA of the CDR3: TGTGCCAGCAGCAACGAGACAGGCTTTTTCTACAATGAGCAGTTCTTC. It codes for CASSNETGFFYNEQFF.

The table lists this clone with a few counts. The V gene is TRBV9, the J gene TRBJ1-5; 11 bases line up with TRBD1. Germline V gene lookup returns CDR1 SGDLS and CDR2 YYNGEE. The CDR3 covers 15 residues. The V segment lost 4 bases and the J segment 7 bases; nucleotides outside the gene matches: 7. This CDR3 is CASSLTGQGEQPQHF. The CDR3 DNA reads as TGTGCCAGCAGCCTAACGGGACAGGGGGAGCAGCCCCAGCATTTT.

This clone was observed a handful of times. Distinct nucleotide sequences in the sample also encode this CDR3. The chain combines TRBV19 with TRBJ1-1; D not certain. Germline V gene lookup returns CDR1 LNHDA and CDR2 SQIVND (reference sequence). Trimming took off 1 base at V and 1 base at J, with 4 bases between the two ends. CDR3 length: 13 amino acids. CDR3 DNA sequence: TGTGCCAGTAGTATAGCAGAGAACACTGAAGCTTTCTTT. It codes for CASSIAENTEAFF.

This clone was seen only once. This chain's CDR3 is CASSPRGGATDTQYF. In DNA, the CDR3 is TGTGCCAGCAGTCCTCGTGGGGGGGCGACAGATACGCAGTATTTT. The chain employs TRBV27 and TRBJ2-3; maybe TRBD2 (7 bases). The length of the CDR3 is 15 residues. V gave up 5 bases and J gave up 3 bases, with 15 bases separating them. Germline assignment: CDR1 MNHEY and CDR2 SMNVEV (reference sequence).

This chain uses TRBV4-1 with TRBJ1-3, with D unclear. This CDR3 is 15 amino acids long. V was trimmed by 2 bases and J by 4 bases, leaving 12 bases between them. From germline, CDR1 is MGHRA and CDR2 YSYEKL. The CDR3 bases are TGCGCCAGCAGCCAATACCCCGGGTTAGGAAACACCATATATTTT. Translation gives CASSQYPGLGNTIYF.

This clone was observed a single time. The genes are TRBV29-1 and TRBJ2-1; D perhaps matches TRBD2 (5 bases). Germline CDR1 is SQVTM and CDR2 is ANQGSEA. The CDR3 extends over 12 amino acids. V was clipped by 6 bases and J by 5 bases, with 11 bases between them. CDR3 DNA: TGCAGCGTCGCGGACGGGAACAATGAGCAGTTCTTC. The encoded protein is CSVADGNNEQFF.

V is TRBV7-9 and J is TRBJ2-3, with 9 nucleotides matching TRBD2. This CDR3 spans 16 amino acids. The V gene's germline CDR1 is SEHNR and CDR2 FQNEAQ (reference sequence). V shed 5 bases, J shed 0 bases, and the junction held 6 bases outside the gene matches. The CDR3 loop is CASSGRLAASTDTQYF. CDR3 sequence (DNA): TGTGCCAGCAGCGGAAGACTAGCGGCCAGCACAGATACGCAGTATTTT.

V is TRBV27 and J is TRBJ2-2; a possible D gene is TRBD1 (6 bases). Germline lookup yields CDR1 MNHEY and CDR2 SMNVEV (reference sequence). With 6 bases removed from V and 5 bases from J, the gap between germline ends came to 16 bases. The length of the CDR3 is 15 residues. The CDR3 here is CASSILIQGTGELFF. For the CDR3, the DNA is TGTGCCAGCAGCATCCTGATACAGGGAACCGGGGAGCTGTTTTTT.

The chain carries TRBV6-5 and TRBJ1-2; no firm D call. With 0 bases removed from V and 6 bases from J, the gap between germline ends came to 8 bases. Looked up from germline, CDR1 is MNHEY and CDR2 is SVGAGI. The CDR3 runs to 13 residues. The CDR3: CASSYSAFNGYTF. The CDR3 bases are TGTGCCAGCAGTTACTCCGCTTTTAATGGCTACACCTTC.

The CDR3 DNA reads TGCGCCAGCAGCCACAGGGGTCTTCTGGAGACCCAGTACTTC. Translating it yields CASSHRGLLETQYF. The chain links TRBV5-1 to TRBJ2-5, with 7 bases that match TRBD1. Germline loops: CDR1 SGHRS, CDR2 YFSETQ. The CDR3 has 14 amino acids. With V trimmed by 4 bases and J by 5 bases, 8 bases remained unmatched.